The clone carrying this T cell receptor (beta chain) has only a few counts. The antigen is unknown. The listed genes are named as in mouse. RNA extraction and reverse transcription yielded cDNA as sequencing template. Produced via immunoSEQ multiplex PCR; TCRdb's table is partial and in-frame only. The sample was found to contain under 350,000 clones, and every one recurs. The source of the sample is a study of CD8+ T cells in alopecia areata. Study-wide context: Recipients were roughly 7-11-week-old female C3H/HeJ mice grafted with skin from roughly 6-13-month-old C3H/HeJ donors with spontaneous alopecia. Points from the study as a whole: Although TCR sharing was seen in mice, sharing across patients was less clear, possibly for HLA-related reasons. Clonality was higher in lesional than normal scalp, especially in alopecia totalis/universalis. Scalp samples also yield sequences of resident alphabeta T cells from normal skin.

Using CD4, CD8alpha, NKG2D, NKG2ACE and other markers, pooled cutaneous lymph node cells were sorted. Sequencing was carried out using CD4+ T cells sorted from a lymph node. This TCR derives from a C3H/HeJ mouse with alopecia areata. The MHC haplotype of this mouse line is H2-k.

This chain's CDR3 is CASWGSSYEQYF. The DNA read from the CDR3 is TGTGCCAGCTGGGGGAGCTCCTAT. The chain joins TRBV13-3 to TRBJ2-7, with a possible D match to TRBD2 (6 bases). The DNA ends 4 residues before the CDR3 does, and the rest of the CDR3 is filled in from the germline J gene. Germline CDR1 and CDR2: NNHDY and SYVADS. The ends were cut back, 7 bases at V and 0 bases at J, with 8 bases in the middle. The CDR3 runs to 12 residues.